The 14 T cell receptor beta chains reported below all come from one sample, sequenced in a study of OX40 agonist ivuxolimab in advanced cancers. This table comes from immunoSEQ multiplex PCR, and its TCRdb copy is limited to in-frame clones, with some not included. Of nearly 65,000 clones listed, 91% are singletons. The sequenced sample was CD4+ or CD8+ T cells sorted from blood, obtained in a trial of the OX40 agonist ivuxolimab. The receptors here all came from an adult with an advanced solid tumor such as melanoma, head and neck, liver or kidney cancer.

The chain carries TRBV4-1 and TRBJ2-3, with 12 bases fitting TRBD2. Trimming cost V 0 bases and J 2 bases; bases outside gene matches: 3. This CDR3 contains 17 residues. In germline, CDR1 is MGHRA, CDR2 YSYEKL. CDR3 sequence: CASSQDTSGRPTDTQYF. The CDR3 nucleotides are TGCGCCAGCAGCCAAGATACTAGCGGGAGGCCCACAGATACGCAGTATTTT.

The gene calls are TRBV4-1 and TRBJ1-1, with a possible D match to TRBD1 (6 bases). Germline V gene sequence: CDR1 MGHRA, CDR2 YSYEKL. Deletions cut 1 base from V and 0 bases from J, with 12 bases between. CDR3 length: 16 amino acids. This CDR3 reads CASSQGGGALNTEAFF. Here the CDR3 DNA reads TGCGCCAGCAGCCAAGGAGGGGGGGCCCTGAACACTGAAGCTTTCTTT.

The chain carries TRBV5-4 and TRBJ2-7, with 9 bases matching TRBD1. The V gene end was trimmed by 5 bases and the J gene end by 7 bases; junction bases not matched to a gene: 10. The CDR3 extends over 14 amino acids. Germline V lookup: CDR1 SGHNT, CDR2 YYREEE (reference sequence). CDR3 DNA: TGTGCCAGCAGGAAGACAGGGGGAACGGGGGAGCAGTACGTC. Protein product: CASRKTGGTGEQYV.

This rearrangement joins TRBV6-5 to TRBJ2-7; D is unclear. V was trimmed by 5 bases and J by 0 bases, leaving 5 bases between them. This CDR3 contains 12 residues. Looked up from germline, CDR1 is MNHEY and CDR2 is SVGAGI. The CDR3 here is CASSTSSYEQYF. CDR3 nucleotides: TGTGCCAGCAGTACCAGCTCCTACGAGCAGTACTTC.

The V call is TRBV6-6, the J call TRBJ1-1; weak D call: TRBD1 (5 bases). The CDR3 spans 15 residues. Trimming left V 2 bases short and J 0 bases short, with 10 bases between. Germline V gives CDR1 MNHNY, CDR2 SVGAGI (reference sequence). The CDR3 protein is CASSYGWGMNTEAFF. The CDR3 nucleotides read TGTGCCAGCAGTTACGGTTGGGGCATGAACACTGAAGCTTTCTTT.

The J gene is TRBJ2-7, the V gene TRBV28, with 7 positions matching TRBD1. CDR1 is MDHEN, CDR2 SYDVKM, per germline. With 10 bases clipped from V and 1 base from J, the junction kept 7 bases outside the gene matches. This CDR3 has 13 residues. The CDR3 is CATHRDSSYEQYF. The CDR3, as DNA: TGTGCCACTCATAGGGACAGTTCCTACGAGCAGTACTTC.

The chain links TRBV11-1 to TRBJ2-7; tentatively, D is TRBD2 (6 bases). Germline V gives CDR1 SGHAT, CDR2 FQDESV (reference sequence). With 5 bases removed from V and 0 bases from J, the gap between germline ends came to 11 bases. The CDR3 extends over 14 amino acids. CDR3 nucleotides: TGTGCCAGCAGCGATAGCGGTAACTCCTACGAGCAGTACTTC. It encodes CASSDSGNSYEQYF.

The chain's CDR3 is CASSLGTSSYEQYF. CDR3 nucleotide sequence: TGTGCCAGCAGCTTAGGTACAAGCTCCTACGAGCAGTACTTC. The V and J genes are TRBV13 and TRBJ2-7; D is unclear. The CDR3 extends over 14 amino acids. Germline V gene data show CDR1 as PRHDT and CDR2 as FYEKMQ (reference sequence). V was clipped by 0 bases and J by 0 bases, with 6 bases between them.

This sequence joins TRBV7-9 and TRBJ2-1; D may be TRBD2 (6 bases). The germline CDR1 and CDR2 sequences are SEHNR and FQNEAQ (reference sequence). Trimming took 6 bases from V and 7 from J, leaving 22 bases between them. The CDR3 is made up of 16 amino acids. The CDR3: CASRPDGGNLNNEQFF. The CDR3 nucleotides read TGTGCCAGCAGACCTGACGGCGGGAACCTGAATAATGAGCAGTTCTTC.

The chain is built from TRBV7-9 and TRBJ1-1; possible D gene TRBD1, 6 bases. The CDR3 is 15 amino acids. CDR1 is SEHNR and CDR2 is FQNEAQ in the germline V gene (reference sequence). V dropped 3 bases and J dropped 4 bases, with 15 bases sitting between them. CDR3: CASSLIQGGSTEAFF. The CDR3 DNA sequence: TGTGCCAGCAGCTTGATACAGGGTGGCAGCACTGAAGCTTTCTTT.

The chain recombines TRBV28 with TRBJ2-3; a possible D gene is TRBD1 (6 bases). Per germline, CDR1 MDHEN and CDR2 SYDVKM. V was cut by 3 bases and J by 2 bases, with 6 bases left in between. The CDR3 is 13 residues long. The CDR3 spells CASSLGATDTQYF. CDR3 DNA sequence: TGTGCCAGCAGTTTGGGGGCCACAGATACGCAGTATTTT.

J is TRBJ1-2 and V is TRBV7-9, with D perhaps TRBD1 (5 bases). The CDR3 spans 15 residues. Trimming removed 4 bases from V and 7 bases from J, with 19 bases in between. Germline V CDR1 and CDR2: SEHNR, FQNEAQ (reference sequence). The CDR3 DNA sequence: TGTGCCAGCAGCTCCCCTCTGGACACTAGGGGTGGCTACACCTTC. It is translated as CASSSPLDTRGGYTF.

The chain is built from TRBV2 and TRBJ1-5, with D possibly TRBD1 on 5 matching bases. Trimming removed 4 bases at V and 0 bases at J, with 16 bases between. Germline loops: CDR1 SNHLY, CDR2 FYNNEI. This CDR3 contains 17 residues. The CDR3 DNA reads as TGTGCCAGCAGTGGGGGCGGGGGTGAATATAGCAATCAGCCCCAGCATTTT. Amino acid sequence: CASSGGGGEYSNQPQHF.

The chain couples TRBV13 to TRBJ2-2; D might be TRBD1 (6 bases). The V end was cut by 7 bases, the J end by 6 bases, with 30 bases between. The CDR3 runs 19 residues. Germline V gene lookup returns CDR1 PRHDT and CDR2 FYEKMQ (reference sequence). As DNA, the CDR3 is TGTGCCAGCACCACTACCCTCCTCCAGGGGACCCCTCAGGCCGGGGAGCTGTTTTTT. Translating gives CASTTTLLQGTPQAGELFF. Full variable domain (outside the CDR3, taken from reference TRBV13 and TRBJ2-2): AAGVIQSPRHLIKEKRETATLKCYPIPRHDTVYWYQQGPGQDPQFLISFYEKMQSDKGSIPDRFSAQQFSDYHSELNMSSLELGDSALYFCASTTTLLQGTPQAGELFFGEGSRLTVL.